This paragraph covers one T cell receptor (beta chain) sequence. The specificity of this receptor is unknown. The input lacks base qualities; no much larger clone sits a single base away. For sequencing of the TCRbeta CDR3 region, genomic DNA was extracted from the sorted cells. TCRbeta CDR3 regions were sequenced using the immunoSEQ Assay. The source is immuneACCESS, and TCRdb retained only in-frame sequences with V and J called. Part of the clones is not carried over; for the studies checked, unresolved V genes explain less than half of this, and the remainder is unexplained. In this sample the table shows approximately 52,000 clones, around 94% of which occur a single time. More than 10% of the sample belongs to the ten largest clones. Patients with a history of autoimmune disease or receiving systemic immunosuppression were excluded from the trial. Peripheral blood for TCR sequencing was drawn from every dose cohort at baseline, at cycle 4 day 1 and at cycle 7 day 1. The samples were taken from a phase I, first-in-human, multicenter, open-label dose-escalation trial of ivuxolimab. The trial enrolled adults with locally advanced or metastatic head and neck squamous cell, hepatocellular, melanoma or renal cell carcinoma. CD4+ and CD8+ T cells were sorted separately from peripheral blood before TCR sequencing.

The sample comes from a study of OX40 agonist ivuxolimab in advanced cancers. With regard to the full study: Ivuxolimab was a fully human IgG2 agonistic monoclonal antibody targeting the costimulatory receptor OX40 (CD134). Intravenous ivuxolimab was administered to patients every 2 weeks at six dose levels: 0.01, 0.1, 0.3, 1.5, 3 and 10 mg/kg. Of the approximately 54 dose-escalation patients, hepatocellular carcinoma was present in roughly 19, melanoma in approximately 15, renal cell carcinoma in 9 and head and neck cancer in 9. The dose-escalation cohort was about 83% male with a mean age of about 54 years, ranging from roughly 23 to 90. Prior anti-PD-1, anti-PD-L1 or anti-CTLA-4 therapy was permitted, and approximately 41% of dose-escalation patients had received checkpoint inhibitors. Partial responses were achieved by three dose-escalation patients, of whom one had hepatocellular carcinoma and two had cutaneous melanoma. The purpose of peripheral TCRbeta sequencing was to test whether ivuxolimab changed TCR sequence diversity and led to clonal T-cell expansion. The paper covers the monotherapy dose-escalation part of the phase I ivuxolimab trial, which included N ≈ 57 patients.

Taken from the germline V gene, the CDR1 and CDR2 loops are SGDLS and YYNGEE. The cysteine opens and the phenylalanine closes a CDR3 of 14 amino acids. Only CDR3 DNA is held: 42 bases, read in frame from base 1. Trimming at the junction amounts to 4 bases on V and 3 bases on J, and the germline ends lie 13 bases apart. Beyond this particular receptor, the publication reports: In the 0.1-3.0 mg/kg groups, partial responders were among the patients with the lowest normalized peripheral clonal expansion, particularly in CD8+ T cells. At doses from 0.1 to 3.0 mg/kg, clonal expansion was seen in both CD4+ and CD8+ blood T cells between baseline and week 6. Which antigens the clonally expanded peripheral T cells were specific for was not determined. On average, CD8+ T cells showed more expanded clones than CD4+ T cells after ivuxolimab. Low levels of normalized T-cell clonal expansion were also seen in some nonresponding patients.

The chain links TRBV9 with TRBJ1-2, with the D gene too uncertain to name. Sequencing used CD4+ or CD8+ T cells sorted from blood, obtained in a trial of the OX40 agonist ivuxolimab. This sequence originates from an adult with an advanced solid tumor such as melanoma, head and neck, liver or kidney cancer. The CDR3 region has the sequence CASSSEADYYGYTF. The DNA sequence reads TGTGCCAGCAGCTCAGAGGCGGACTACTATGGCTACACCTTC.